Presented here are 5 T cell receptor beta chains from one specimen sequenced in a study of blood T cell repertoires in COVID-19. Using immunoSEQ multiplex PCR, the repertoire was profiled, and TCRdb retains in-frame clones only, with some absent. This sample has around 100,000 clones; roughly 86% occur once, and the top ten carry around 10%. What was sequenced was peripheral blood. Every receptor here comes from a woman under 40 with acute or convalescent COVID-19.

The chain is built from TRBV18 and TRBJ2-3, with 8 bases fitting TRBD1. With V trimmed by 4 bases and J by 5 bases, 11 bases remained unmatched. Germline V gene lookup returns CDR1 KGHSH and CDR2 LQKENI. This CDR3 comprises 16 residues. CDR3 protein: CASSLYGQGGGDTQYF. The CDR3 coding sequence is TGTGCCAGCTCACTGTATGGACAGGGTGGTGGAGATACGCAGTATTTT.

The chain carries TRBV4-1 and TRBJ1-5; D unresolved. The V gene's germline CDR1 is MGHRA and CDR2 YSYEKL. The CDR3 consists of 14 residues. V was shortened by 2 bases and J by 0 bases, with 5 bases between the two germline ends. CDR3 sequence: CASSQSLSNQPQHF. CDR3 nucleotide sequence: TGCGCCAGCAGCCAAAGCCTTAGCAATCAGCCCCAGCATTTT.

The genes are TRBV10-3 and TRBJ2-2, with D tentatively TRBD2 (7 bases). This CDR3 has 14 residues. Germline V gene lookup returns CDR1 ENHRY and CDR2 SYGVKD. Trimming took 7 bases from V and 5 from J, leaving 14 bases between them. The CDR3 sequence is CAIKRGAETGELFF. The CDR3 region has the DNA TGTGCCATCAAACGGGGGGCCGAAACCGGGGAGCTGTTTTTT.

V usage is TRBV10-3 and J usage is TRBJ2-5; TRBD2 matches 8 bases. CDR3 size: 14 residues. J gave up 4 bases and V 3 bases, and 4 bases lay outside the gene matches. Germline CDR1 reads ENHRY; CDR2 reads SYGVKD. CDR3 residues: CAISDGTSGETQYF. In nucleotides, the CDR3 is TGTGCCATCAGTGACGGCACTAGCGGAGAGACCCAGTACTTC.

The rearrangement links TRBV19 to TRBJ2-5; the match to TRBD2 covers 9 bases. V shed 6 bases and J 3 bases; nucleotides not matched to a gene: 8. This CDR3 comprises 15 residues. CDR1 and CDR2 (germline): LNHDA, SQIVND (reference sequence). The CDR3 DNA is TGTGCCAGTAGCGATCAAGCGGGGGGTAAAGAGACCCAGTACTTC. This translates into CASSDQAGGKETQYF.